This is a list of T cell receptor beta chains from one sample in a study of OX40 agonist ivuxolimab in advanced cancers. Clones were read by immunoSEQ multiplex PCR, and TCRdb kept only the in-frame ones, dropping some. This table holds 70,000 to 95,000 clones, 80% to 90% found once. This sample comprised CD4+ or CD8+ T cells sorted from blood, obtained in a trial of the OX40 agonist ivuxolimab. The receptors come from an adult with an advanced solid tumor such as melanoma, head and neck, liver or kidney cancer. The CDR3 runs from the conserved cysteine through the conserved F or W. The order of the fields is D gene, J gene, V gene, clone size, CDR3 DNA, CDR3 protein. D genes are given only for firm matches. The size entry is marked missing in some rows and otherwise reads once, few, many or a size class.

D: NA
J: TRBJ2-7
V: TRBV5-6
size: NA
DNA: TGTGCCAGCAGCTTGACTAGCTCCGAGCAGTACTTC
CDR3: CASSLTSSEQYF

D: NA
J: TRBJ2-2
V: TRBV4-1
size: NA
DNA: TGCGCCAGCAGCCGGGCTGCCGGGGAGCTGTTTTTT
CDR3: CASSRAAGELFF

D: NA
J: TRBJ1-3
V: TRBV27
size: NA
DNA: TGTGCCAGCAGTCCCGGGGCAGGGACCGGCCGCACCATATATTTT
CDR3: CASSPGAGTGRTIYF

D: NA
J: TRBJ2-7
V: TRBV5-4
size: NA
DNA: TGTGCCAGCAGACGAGGGACTGAGGGTGAGCAGTACTTC
CDR3: CASRRGTEGEQYF

D: NA
J: TRBJ1-1
V: TRBV19
size: once
DNA: TGTGCCAGTAGCAAATCGGGAACCACTGAAGCTTTCTTT
CDR3: CASSKSGTTEAFF

D: TRBD2
J: TRBJ2-5
V: TRBV15
size: NA
DNA: TGTGCCACCAGCAGAGAGTGGACTAGCCAAGAGACCCAGTACTTC
CDR3: CATSREWTSQETQYF

D: NA
J: TRBJ2-1
V: TRBV23-1
size: NA
DNA: TGCGCCAGCAGTCATCCAGAGGTTAGAACAGGGTCTGTAAATGAGCAGTTCTTC
CDR3: CASSHPEVRTGSVNEQFF

D: NA
J: TRBJ2-1
V: TRBV27
size: NA
DNA: TGTGCCAGCAGTCCTCGTCCCTACAATGAGCAGTTCTTC
CDR3: CASSPRPYNEQFF

D: NA
J: TRBJ1-1
V: TRBV7-9
size: once
DNA: TGTGCCAGCAGCCAGAACGTGGGGGGAGCTTTCTTT
CDR3: CASSQNVGGAFF

D: TRBD2
J: TRBJ2-1
V: TRBV5-1
size: NA
DNA: TGCGCCAGCAGCACACTAGCGGGAGGGGCCCTAAGATTGGCGAATGAGCAGTTCTTC
CDR3: CASSTLAGGALRLANEQFF

D: NA
J: TRBJ2-1
V: TRBV25-1
size: NA
DNA: TGTGCCAGCAGTGAAGAACAGGGCGCTCAGTTCTTC
CDR3: CASSEEQGAQFF

D: NA
J: TRBJ1-6
V: TRBV27
size: NA
DNA: TGTGCCAGCAGTTTAAGGGTGGGCAGGGACAATTCACCCCTCCACTTT
CDR3: CASSLRVGRDNSPLHF

D: TRBD1
J: TRBJ2-5
V: TRBV11-1
size: NA
DNA: TGTGCCAGCAGCCCGCCCGGGACAGCCAAAGAGACCCAGTACTTC
CDR3: CASSPPGTAKETQYF

D: NA
J: TRBJ1-4
V: TRBV28
size: NA
DNA: TGTGCCATCAGGACTGCAACTAATGAAAAACTGTTTTTT
CDR3: CAIRTATNEKLFF

D: TRBD1
J: TRBJ2-1
V: TRBV2
size: NA
DNA: TGTGCCAGCAGTAGCGGACAGGGGATGAGTGAGCAGTTCTTC
CDR3: CASSSGQGMSEQFF

D: TRBD1
J: TRBJ2-7
V: TRBV5-4
size: NA
DNA: TGTGCCAGCAGCGCGCCAGGGACAGCTGCCTACGAGCAGTACTTC
CDR3: CASSAPGTAAYEQYF

D: NA
J: TRBJ2-3
V: TRBV5-4
size: few
DNA: TGTGCCAGCAGCCGACCGGGACAACAACGCACAGATACGCAGTATTTT
CDR3: CASSRPGQQRTDTQYF

D: NA
J: TRBJ1-3
V: TRBV2
size: NA
DNA: TGTGCCAGCAGTCAGGACGGAGCTGGAAACACCATATATTTT
CDR3: CASSQDGAGNTIYF

D: NA
J: TRBJ2-3
V: TRBV28
size: NA
DNA: TGTGCCAGCAGTTTATCCGGGGCCTTCCAGGGCACAGATACGCAGTATTTT
CDR3: CASSLSGAFQGTDTQYF

D: TRBD1
J: TRBJ2-7
V: TRBV5-4
size: once
DNA: TGTGCCAGCAGCTTGGGGACAGGGGGCTCCTCCGAGCAGTACTTC
CDR3: CASSLGTGGSSEQYF

D: TRBD1
J: TRBJ1-6
V: TRBV5-1
size: NA
DNA: TGCGCCAGCAGCCCCACCGGGACAGCCGATTCACCCCTCCACTTT
CDR3: CASSPTGTADSPLHF

D: NA
J: TRBJ2-7
V: TRBV28
size: once
DNA: TGTGCCAGGGACTACGAGCAGTACTTC
CDR3: CARDYEQYF

D: TRBD2
J: TRBJ2-3
V: TRBV19
size: NA
DNA: TGTGCCAGTACCCCGACTAGCGGCCGCACAGATACGCAGTATTTT
CDR3: CASTPTSGRTDTQYF

D: TRBD1
J: TRBJ1-1
V: TRBV6-1
size: NA
DNA: TGTGCCAGCAACTTCAGGGGGCAGGTCACTGAAGCTTTCTTT
CDR3: CASNFRGQVTEAFF

D: TRBD2
J: TRBJ2-3
V: TRBV2
size: once
DNA: TGTGCCAGCAGTGCACGACTAGCGGGGGTCACAGATACGCAGTATTTT
CDR3: CASSARLAGVTDTQYF

D: TRBD1
J: TRBJ2-5
V: TRBV7-9
size: NA
DNA: TGTGCCAGCCTTGGACAGGGGAAAGAGACCCAGTACTTC
CDR3: CASLGQGKETQYF

D: NA
J: TRBJ1-3
V: TRBV5-1
size: NA
DNA: TGCGCCAGCAGCTTCTCCTCTGGAAACACCATATATTTT
CDR3: CASSFSSGNTIYF

D: NA
J: TRBJ2-1
V: TRBV5-6
size: NA
DNA: TGTGCCAGCAGCCGTCGTTCTAGCTACTACAATGAGCAGTTCTTC
CDR3: CASSRRSSYYNEQFF

D: TRBD1
J: TRBJ2-4
V: TRBV2
size: NA
DNA: TGTGCCAGCAATCTACAGGGGCCAAAAAACATTCAGTACTTC
CDR3: CASNLQGPKNIQYF

D: NA
J: TRBJ1-2
V: TRBV6-1
size: once
DNA: TGTGCCAGCAGTGAACAGGGTTTTAACTATGGCTACACCTTC
CDR3: CASSEQGFNYGYTF

D: NA
J: TRBJ2-7
V: TRBV14
size: NA
DNA: TGTGCCAGCAGCCGTAGGGCCACGGGGGACGAGCAGTACTTC
CDR3: CASSRRATGDEQYF

D: NA
J: TRBJ2-2
V: TRBV28
size: NA
DNA: TGTGCCAGCATGGGCCAACAGGGTCGGACCGGGGAGCTGTTTTTT
CDR3: CASMGQQGRTGELFF

D: TRBD2
J: TRBJ2-2
V: TRBV28
size: NA
DNA: TGTGCCAGCAGTCTAGCGGGGGGGCTGGACACCGGGGAGCTGTTTTTT
CDR3: CASSLAGGLDTGELFF

D: TRBD1
J: TRBJ1-1
V: TRBV7-8
size: NA
DNA: TGTGCCAGCAGCCTCCGATCCGGGACAGGGGGCGTTGGCGCTGAAGCTTTCTTT
CDR3: CASSLRSGTGGVGAEAFF

D: NA
J: TRBJ2-3
V: TRBV7-2
size: NA
DNA: TGTGCCAGCAGCTTAGGACCGATCACAGATACGCAGTATTTT
CDR3: CASSLGPITDTQYF

D: TRBD1
J: TRBJ2-4
V: TRBV4-1
size: NA
DNA: TGCGCCAGCAGCCAAGATAAGACAGGGGTGGTAGGTAACATTCAGTACTTC
CDR3: CASSQDKTGVVGNIQYF

D: TRBD2
J: TRBJ2-1
V: TRBV7-6
size: NA
DNA: TGTGCCAGCAGCCCGCGGACTAGCGGGGGCATCTCCTACAATGAGCAGTTCTTC
CDR3: CASSPRTSGGISYNEQFF

D: NA
J: TRBJ1-3
V: TRBV21-1
size: NA
DNA: TGTGCCAGCAGCTCAAAGGGGGGGGGTACTGGAAACACCATATATTTT
CDR3: CASSSKGGGTGNTIYF

D: TRBD2
J: TRBJ2-7
V: TRBV6-1
size: once
DNA: TGTGCCAGCAGTGCGGGACTAGCGGGAGCCTACGAGCAGTACTTC
CDR3: CASSAGLAGAYEQYF

D: NA
J: TRBJ2-1
V: TRBV30
size: NA
DNA: TGTGCCGGTAAATCCATGGACAGCTACAATGAGCAGTTCTTC
CDR3: CAGKSMDSYNEQFF

D: TRBD2
J: TRBJ2-7
V: TRBV7-3
size: NA
DNA: TGTGCCAGCAGCTTAAACGGGGGGTACGAGCAGTACTTC
CDR3: CASSLNGGYEQYF

D: NA
J: TRBJ2-5
V: TRBV29-1
size: NA
DNA: TGCAGCGTCGTAAGGGACACCCAAGAGACCCAGTACTTC
CDR3: CSVVRDTQETQYF

D: NA
J: TRBJ2-7
V: TRBV28
size: NA
DNA: TGTGCCAGCACCCCGGGCCGCGACTACGAGCAGTACTTC
CDR3: CASTPGRDYEQYF

D: TRBD2
J: TRBJ2-1
V: TRBV28
size: NA
DNA: TGTGCCAGCAGCCAAGGTGGCGGGGGGGCCCATGAGCAGTTCTTC
CDR3: CASSQGGGGAHEQFF

D: TRBD1
J: TRBJ1-2
V: TRBV5-1
size: NA
DNA: TGCGCCAGCAGCTTACAGGGGGACTATGGCTACACCTTC
CDR3: CASSLQGDYGYTF

D: NA
J: TRBJ2-3
V: TRBV4-1
size: NA
DNA: TGCGCCAGCAGCCAAATGGGGGCTGGAGATACGCAGTATTTT
CDR3: CASSQMGAGDTQYF

D: NA
J: TRBJ1-4
V: TRBV6-1
size: NA
DNA: TGTGCCAGCAGTGAAGCCTGGACGGCTAAACTGTTTTTT
CDR3: CASSEAWTAKLFF

D: NA
J: TRBJ2-7
V: TRBV4-1
size: NA
DNA: TGCGCCAGCAGCCAAACGACGTTAAGAGGTTACGAGCAGTACTTC
CDR3: CASSQTTLRGYEQYF

D: NA
J: TRBJ1-3
V: TRBV7-6
size: NA
DNA: TGTGCCAGCAGCCCGGCGAGTAGCTCTGGAAACACCATATATTTT
CDR3: CASSPASSSGNTIYF